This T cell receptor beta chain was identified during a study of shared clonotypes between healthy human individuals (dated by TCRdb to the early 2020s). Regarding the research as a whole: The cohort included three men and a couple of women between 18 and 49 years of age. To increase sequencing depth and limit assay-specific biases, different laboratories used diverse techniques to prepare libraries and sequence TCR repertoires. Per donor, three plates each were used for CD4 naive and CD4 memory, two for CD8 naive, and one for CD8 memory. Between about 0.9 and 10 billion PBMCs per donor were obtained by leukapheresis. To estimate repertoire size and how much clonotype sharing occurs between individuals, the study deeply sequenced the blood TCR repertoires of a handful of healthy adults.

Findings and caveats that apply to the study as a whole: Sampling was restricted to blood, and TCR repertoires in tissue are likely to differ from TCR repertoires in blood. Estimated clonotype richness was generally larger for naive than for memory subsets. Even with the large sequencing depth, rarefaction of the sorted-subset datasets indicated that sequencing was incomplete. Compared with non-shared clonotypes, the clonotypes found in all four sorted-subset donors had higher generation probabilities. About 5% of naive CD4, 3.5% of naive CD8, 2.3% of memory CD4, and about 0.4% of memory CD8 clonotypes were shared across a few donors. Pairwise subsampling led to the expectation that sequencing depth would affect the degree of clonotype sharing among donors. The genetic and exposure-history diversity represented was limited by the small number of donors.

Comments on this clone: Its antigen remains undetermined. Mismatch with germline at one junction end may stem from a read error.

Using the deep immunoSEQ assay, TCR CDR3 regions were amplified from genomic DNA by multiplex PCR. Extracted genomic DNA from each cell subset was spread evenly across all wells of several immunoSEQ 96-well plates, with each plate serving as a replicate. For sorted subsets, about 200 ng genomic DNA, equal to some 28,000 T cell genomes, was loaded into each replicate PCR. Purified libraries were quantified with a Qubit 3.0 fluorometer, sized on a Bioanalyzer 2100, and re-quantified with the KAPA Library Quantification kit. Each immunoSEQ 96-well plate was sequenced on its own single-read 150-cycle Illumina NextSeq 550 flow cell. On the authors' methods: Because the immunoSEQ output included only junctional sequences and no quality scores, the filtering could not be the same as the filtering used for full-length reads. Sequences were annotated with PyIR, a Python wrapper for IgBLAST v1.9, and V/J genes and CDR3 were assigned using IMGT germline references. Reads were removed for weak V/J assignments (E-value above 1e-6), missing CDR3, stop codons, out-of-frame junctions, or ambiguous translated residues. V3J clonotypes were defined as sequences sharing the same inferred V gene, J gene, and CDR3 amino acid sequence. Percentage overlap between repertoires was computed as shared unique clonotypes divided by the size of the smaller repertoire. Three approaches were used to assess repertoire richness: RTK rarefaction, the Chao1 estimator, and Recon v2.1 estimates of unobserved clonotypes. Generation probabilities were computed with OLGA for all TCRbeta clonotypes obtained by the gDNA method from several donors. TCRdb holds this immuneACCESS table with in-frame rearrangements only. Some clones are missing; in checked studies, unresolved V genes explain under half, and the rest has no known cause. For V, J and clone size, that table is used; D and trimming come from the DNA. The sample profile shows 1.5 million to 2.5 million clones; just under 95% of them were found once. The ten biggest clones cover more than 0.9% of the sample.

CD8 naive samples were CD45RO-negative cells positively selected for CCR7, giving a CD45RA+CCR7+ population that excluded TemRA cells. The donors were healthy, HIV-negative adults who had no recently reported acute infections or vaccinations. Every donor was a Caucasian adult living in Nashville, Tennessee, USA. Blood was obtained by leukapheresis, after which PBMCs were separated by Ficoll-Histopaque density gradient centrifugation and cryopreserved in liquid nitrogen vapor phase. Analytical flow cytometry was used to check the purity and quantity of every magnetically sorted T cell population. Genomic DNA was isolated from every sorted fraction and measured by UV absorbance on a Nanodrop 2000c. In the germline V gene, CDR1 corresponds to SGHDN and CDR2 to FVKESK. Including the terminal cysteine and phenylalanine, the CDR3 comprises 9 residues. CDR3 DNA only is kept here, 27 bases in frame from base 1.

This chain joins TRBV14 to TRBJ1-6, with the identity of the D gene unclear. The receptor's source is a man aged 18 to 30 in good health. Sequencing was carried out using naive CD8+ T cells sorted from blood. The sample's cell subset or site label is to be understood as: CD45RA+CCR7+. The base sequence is TGTGCCAGCAATACATGGAGGTTTTTT. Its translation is CASNTWRFF.